These T cell receptor beta chains were read from a single sample in a study of lung T cells in sarcoidosis with Löfgren's syndrome. TCRdb independently ran MiXCR on the reads; one entry per CDR3 protein. The sample holds about 20,000 distinct CDR3 sequences, 20% to 25% seen once. Input material: CD4+ T cells from PBMCs. These TCRs come from a human donor with sarcoidosis (Löfgren's syndrome or another form), or a control subject (not recorded which). Both conserved end residues are part of each CDR3. A D gene is named only where the DNA matches it firmly. Clone size is not always given. Where it is, it says once, few, many or a class for expanded clones.

D gene	V gene	clone size	J gene	CDR3 protein	CDR3 DNA
.	TRBV28	many	TRBJ2-5	CASSRRGVRGTQYF	TGTGCCAGCAGCCGACGCGGTGTGAGGGGGACCCAGTACTTC
.	TRBV28	many	TRBJ2-5	CASSLDTATQETQYF	TGTGCCAGCAGTTTAGATACAGCTACCCAAGAGACCCAGTACTTC
.	TRBV3-1	many	TRBJ2-4	CASSQGRLRSF	TGTGCCAGCAGCCAAGGCAGGCTTCGAAGCTTC
.	TRBV18	.	TRBJ2-5	CASSPSNSQETQYF	TGTGCCAGCTCACCATCGAACAGCCAAGAGACCCAGTACTTC
TRBD2	TRBV29-1	many	TRBJ2-3	CSVATAGEGAQYF	TGCAGCGTTGCCACGGCGGGAGAAGGAGCGCAGTATTTT
.	TRBV10-3	many	TRBJ2-5	CAISEIGQILQETQYF	TGTGCCATCAGTGAAATAGGACAGATACTCCAAGAGACCCAGTACTTC
.	TRBV3-1	.	TRBJ2-7	CASSQLPYEQYF	TGTGCCAGCAGCCAATTGCCCTACGAGCAGTACTTC
.	TRBV11-2	few	TRBJ2-7	CASSSWDYEQYF	TGTGCCAGCAGCTCATGGGACTACGAGCAGTACTTC
TRBD1	TRBV6-1	medium-sized	TRBJ2-3	CASSPDRGMGGTDTQYF	TGTGCCAGCAGTCCCGACAGGGGTATGGGGGGAACAGATACGCAGTATTTT
.	TRBV12-3/TRBV12-4	few	TRBJ2-7	CASSLLGVEQYF	TGTGCCAGCAGTTTATTGGGGGTCGAGCAGTACTTC
TRBD1	TRBV15	many	TRBJ1-4	CATARGTNEKLLF	TGTGCCACGGCCAGGGGGACTAATGAAAAACTGCTTTTT
TRBD2	TRBV28	many	TRBJ2-5	CASSLGGGDYETQYF	TGTGCCAGCAGTTTAGGGGGGGGGGACTATGAGACCCAGTACTTC
TRBD2	TRBV6-1	medium-sized	TRBJ2-3	CASSETSGRTRTDTQYF	TGTGCCAGCAGTGAGACTAGCGGGAGGACCCGCACAGATACGCAGTATTTT
TRBD1	TRBV25-1	many	TRBJ1-4	CASSARDSRNEKLFF	TGTGCCAGCAGTGCCCGGGACAGCCGAAATGAAAAACTGTTTTTT
.	TRBV19	many	TRBJ2-1	CASRETIQAYNEQFF	TGTGCCAGTAGAGAAACGATCCAGGCCTACAATGAGCAGTTCTTC